Presented here are 5 T cell receptor beta chains from one specimen sequenced in a study of OX40 agonist ivuxolimab in advanced cancers. Profiled with immunoSEQ multiplex PCR; TCRdb holds only in-frame clones, not every one. The sample yields 99,000 or so clones, around 92% seen once. This specimen consisted of CD4+ or CD8+ T cells sorted from blood, obtained in a trial of the OX40 agonist ivuxolimab. The receptors were sampled from an adult with an advanced solid tumor such as melanoma, head and neck, liver or kidney cancer.

The J gene is TRBJ2-3, the V gene TRBV7-2, with 8 positions matching TRBD2. Germline CDR1 SGHTA, CDR2 FQGNSA. V gave up 6 bases and J gave up 2 bases; unmatched junction bases: 7. This CDR3 region has 15 residues. CDR3 sequence (DNA): TGTGCCAGCAGGCCTCCGGGACTAGACACAGATACGCAGTATTTT. As protein: CASRPPGLDTDTQYF.

Written as DNA, the CDR3 is TGTGCCAGCGGAATAACGGGACGGGGTCGAAACACCATATATTTT. Protein product: CASGITGRGRNTIYF. The chain employs TRBV2 and TRBJ1-3, with a weak D call TRBD1 (5 bases). The CDR3 extends over 15 amino acids. Germline V gives CDR1 SNHLY, CDR2 FYNNEI. V shed 8 bases and J shed 5 bases, with 19 bases lying between them.

The rearrangement joins TRBV7-9 to TRBJ2-7; the D is unclear. Germline-derived CDR1 and CDR2 are SEHNR and FQNEAQ (reference sequence). Trimming stripped 0 bases from V and 6 bases from J, with 6 bases between. This CDR3 comprises 12 residues. The CDR3 loop reads CASSLAAAEQYV. CDR3 nucleotides: TGTGCCAGCAGCTTAGCGGCAGCCGAGCAGTACGTC.

The V and J genes are TRBV6-6 and TRBJ1-5; D is uncertain. The CDR3 has 14 amino acids. Germline V gene lookup returns CDR1 MNHNY and CDR2 SVGAGI (reference sequence). Trimming removed 5 bases from V and 1 base from J, with 9 bases in between. The CDR3 DNA reads TGTGCCAGCAGTCCCGACCACAGCAATCAGCCCCAGCATTTT. Translating it yields CASSPDHSNQPQHF.

This sequence joins TRBV6-5 and TRBJ2-1, with 9 bases fitting TRBD2. The CDR3 runs 15 residues. V gave up 0 bases and J gave up 14 bases; unmatched junction bases: 11. CDR1 is MNHEY and CDR2 is SVGAGI in the germline V gene. The CDR3 is CASSYSGDYGTSKFF. In nucleotides, the CDR3 is TGTGCCAGCAGTTACTCGGGGGATTACGGGACTAGCAAGTTCTTC.